Included here is one TCR beta chain sequence, with context. No antigen is known for it. Per-base quality was not reported, and no clone a single base away is much larger than it. From its cysteine to its phenylalanine, the CDR3 spans 15 amino acids. Solely the CDR3 DNA is kept, with 45 bases framed from the first base. CDR1 is given as SGHRS and CDR2 as YFSETQ, both from the germline V gene. From V the trimming removes 4 bases and from J it removes 1 base, while the gene matches leave 5 bases of the junction unaccounted for. These data originate in a study of blood T cell repertoires in COVID-19 (dated by TCRdb to 2018 to 2020). In terms of the full investigation: ImmuneRACE Cohort 3 recovered participants were defined by two consecutive negative NP/OP PCR tests, healthcare professional clearance, or symptom resolution. The dataset comprised deeply sampled blood TCRbeta repertoires from subjects exposed to, actively infected with, or recovered from COVID-19. The material from the prospective study consisted of cDNA or gDNA derived from T cells, B-cell-depleted T cells, or PBMCs. The repertoires were released in a freely available public database intended as a resource for research on the immune response to SARS-CoV-2. Collaborator samples came from the United States, Italy and Spain and covered acute and convalescent phases of COVID-19. The samples were drawn from the first 160 participants of the ongoing ImmuneRACE study and from 1,254 subjects provided by 6 global collaborators. Nearly every sample came with metadata listing a de-identified subject ID, COVID-19 status, age in years and sex. Where available, HLA class I and class II types were taken from metadata supplied by the sample provider and were not determined by assay-based typing.

The full study reports these points: The quantity of clinical and demographic metadata differed by source and by participant and was supplied without curation.

Enrolling through a virtual design, the prospective study's participants ranged in age from roughly 18 to 89 years and lived across roughly 24 United States geographic areas. To assign participants to cohorts, the prospective study relied on clinical history that participants themselves reported in a screening survey and a study questionnaire. In the prospective study, mobile phlebotomists collected whole blood, serum and a nasopharyngeal or oropharyngeal swab from each participant. Prospective study participants could optionally give additional blood draws and questionnaires over an approximately 2-month period. Blood samples from the prospective study were shipped frozen or at room temperature prior to DNA extraction. TCRbeta CDR3 regions were amplified from genomic DNA using the immunoSEQ Assay, a bias-controlled multiplex PCR. The original methods were these. Within the assay, amplification of reference gene primers was used to estimate how many nucleated cells each sample contained. Sequence reads were collapsed and filtered to measure the absolute abundance of every unique TCRbeta CDR3 rearrangement. For each sample, productive Simpson clonality was calculated by taking the square root of Simpson's diversity index across productive rearrangements. Sourced from immuneACCESS, this table was stored by TCRdb with only in-frame sequences that have V and J called. A share of the clones is absent; for the studies checked, an unresolved V gene accounts for under half, and the remainder has no known explanation. That table supplies the V and J calls and clone size; D and trimming were determined from the DNA. Counted in this sample were 150,000 to 200,000 clones; about 88% of them appeared once. Just under 25% of the sample is held by the ten biggest clonotypes.

The sequence links TRBV5-1 to TRBJ2-1, and 7 bases in between align with TRBD1. This clonotype was sampled from a woman in her forties in a cohort exposed to, infected with or recovered from COVID-19 (not recorded which). The sequenced material came from PBMCs or T cells enriched from blood (not recorded which). Read as DNA, the sequence is TGCGCCAGCAGCCTAGGACAGGAGTCCTACAATGAGCAGTTCTTC. This codes for CASSLGQESYNEQFF.